The present T cell receptor beta chain was sequenced within a study of T cell responses to AZD1222 COVID-19 vaccine. The study, taken as a whole, reports: Nearly half of unique spike-specific TCRs reportedly avoided B.1.351 and B.1.1.7 mutated regions.

This clone appeared a single time. Its matching antigen is unknown. Germline lookup yields CDR1 SGHRS and CDR2 YFSETQ. Trimming left V 6 bases short and J 2 bases short, with 11 bases between. CDR3 size: 13 residues. Clones were sequenced by immunoSEQ multiplex PCR, and TCRdb holds only the in-frame ones, with some missing. The sample records 100,000 to 150,000 clones, approximately 84% being singletons. Material: peripheral blood, obtained on day 0 of AZD1222 vaccination. The chain links TRBV5-1 to TRBJ1-2; a possible D gene is TRBD1 (5 bases). This receptor was identified in an adult in good health. The chain's CDR3 is CASTQAGNYGYTF. The DNA of the CDR3 is TGCGCCAGCACCCAGGCAGGGAACTATGGCTACACCTTC.